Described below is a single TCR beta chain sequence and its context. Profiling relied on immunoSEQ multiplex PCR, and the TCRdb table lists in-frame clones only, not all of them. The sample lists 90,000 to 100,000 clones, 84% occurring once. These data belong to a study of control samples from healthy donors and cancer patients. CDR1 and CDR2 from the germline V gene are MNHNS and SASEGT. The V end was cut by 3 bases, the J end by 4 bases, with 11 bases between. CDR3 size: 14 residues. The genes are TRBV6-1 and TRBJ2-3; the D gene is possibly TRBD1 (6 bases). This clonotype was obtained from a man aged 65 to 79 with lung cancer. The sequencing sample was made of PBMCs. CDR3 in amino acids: CASSEARGPDTQYF. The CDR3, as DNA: TGTGCCAGCAGTGAGGCCAGGGGCCCAGATACGCAGTATTTT.